Below, 3 T cell receptor beta chains from the same sample are listed, as sequenced in a study of blood T cells in healthy people across ages. Sample-barcoded 5' priming and a J-beta primer mix drove a second PCR of about 6 to 11 cycles. TCRdb independently ran MiXCR on the 5' RACE reads; one entry per CDR3 protein. The repertoire has some 690,000 distinct CDR3 sequences, about 24% of them found once; the top ten carry around a fifth. Sequencing used blood. All receptors come from a man aged 70-80 years in good health.

V is TRBV7-2 and J is TRBJ2-1; 13 bases are shared with TRBD2. This CDR3 is built from 13 residues. V dropped 10 bases and J dropped 7; count of bases not matched to a gene: 4. Germline loops: CDR1 SGHTA, CDR2 FQGNSA. CDR3 sequence: CANRGLAGNEQFF. The CDR3 DNA follows: TGTGCCAACCGGGGACTAGCGGGAAATGAGCAGTTCTTC. Using reference TRBV7-2 and TRBJ2-1 for the parts outside the CDR3, the full variable domain is GAGVSQSPSNKVTEKGKDVELRCDPISGHTALYWYRQSLGQGLEFLIYFQGNSAPDKSGLPSDRFSAERTGGSVSTLTIQRTQQEDSAVYLCANRGLAGNEQFFGPGTRLTVL.

In this sample, this clonotype turned up a few times. The chain couples TRBV20-1 to TRBJ2-1; D not resolved. Trimming left V 6 bases short and J 2 bases short, with 14 bases between. Germline-derived CDR1 and CDR2 are DFQATT and SNEGSKA (reference sequence). This CDR3 spans 14 amino acids. The CDR3 loop reads CSAPSGWAYNEQFF. In nucleotides, the CDR3 is TGCAGTGCCCCCTCTGGGTGGGCCTACAATGAGCAGTTCTTC.

J is TRBJ1-2 and V is TRBV12-3 or TRBV12-4; D uncertain. The CDR3 runs 15 residues. Trimming took 1 base from V and 3 from J, leaving 12 bases between them. The CDR3 DNA sequence: TGTGCCAGCAGTTTAGGGCCGGGGAGGGACTATGGCTACACCTTC. Translating it yields CASSLGPGRDYGYTF.